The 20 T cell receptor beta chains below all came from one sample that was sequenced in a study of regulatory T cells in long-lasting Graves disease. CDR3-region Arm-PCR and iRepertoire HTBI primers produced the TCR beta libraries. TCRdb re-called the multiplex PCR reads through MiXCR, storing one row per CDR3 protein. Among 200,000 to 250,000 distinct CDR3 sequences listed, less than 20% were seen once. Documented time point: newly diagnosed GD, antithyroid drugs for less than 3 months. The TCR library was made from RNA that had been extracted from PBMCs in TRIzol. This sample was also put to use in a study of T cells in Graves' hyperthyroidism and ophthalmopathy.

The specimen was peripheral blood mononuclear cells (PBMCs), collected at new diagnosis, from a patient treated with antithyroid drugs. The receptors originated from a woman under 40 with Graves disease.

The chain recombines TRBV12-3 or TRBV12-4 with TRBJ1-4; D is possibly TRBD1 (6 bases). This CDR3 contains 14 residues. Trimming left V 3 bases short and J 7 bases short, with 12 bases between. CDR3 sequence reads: CASSFGGRGEKLFF. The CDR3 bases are TGTGCCAGCAGTTTCGGGGGGCGAGGTGAAAAACTGTTTTTT.

The CDR3 DNA sequence: TGTGCCAGCACCCAGACGGCGAACACCGGGGAGCTGTTTTTT. This translates into CASTQTANTGELFF. The genes are TRBV18 and TRBJ2-2, with D hard to call. This CDR3 has 14 residues. Germline lookup yields CDR1 KGHSH and CDR2 LQKENI. V was trimmed by 8 bases and J by 0 bases, leaving 10 bases between them.

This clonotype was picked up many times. CDR3 amino acids: CASSPSGQGFNEQYF. In nucleotides, the CDR3 is TGTGCCAGCAGCCCTTCGGGACAGGGATTCAACGAGCAGTACTTC. This rearrangement joins TRBV14 to TRBJ2-7; 9 nucleotides line up with TRBD1. This CDR3 has 15 amino acids. V lost 4 bases and J lost 5; bases outside the gene matches: 9. Germline assignment: CDR1 SGHDN and CDR2 FVKESK.

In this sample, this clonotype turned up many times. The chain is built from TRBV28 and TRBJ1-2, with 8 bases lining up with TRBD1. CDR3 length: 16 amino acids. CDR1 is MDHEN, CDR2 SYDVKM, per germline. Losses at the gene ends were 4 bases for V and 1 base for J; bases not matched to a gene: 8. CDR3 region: CASSWTGIDHNYGYTF. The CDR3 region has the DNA TGTGCCAGCAGTTGGACAGGGATAGATCATAACTATGGCTACACCTTC.

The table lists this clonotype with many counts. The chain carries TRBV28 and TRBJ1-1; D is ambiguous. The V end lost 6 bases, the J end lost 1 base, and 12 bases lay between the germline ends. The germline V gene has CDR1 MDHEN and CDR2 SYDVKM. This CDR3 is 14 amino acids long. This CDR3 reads CASRPGGRNTEAFF. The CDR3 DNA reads TGTGCCAGCAGACCCGGAGGGAGGAACACTGAAGCTTTCTTT.

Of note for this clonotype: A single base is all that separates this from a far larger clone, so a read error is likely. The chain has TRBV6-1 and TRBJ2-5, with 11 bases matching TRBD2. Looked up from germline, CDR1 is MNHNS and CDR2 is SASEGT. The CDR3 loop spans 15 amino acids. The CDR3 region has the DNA TGTGCCAGCAGAAACCTAGCGGGGGGTAAAGAGGCCCAGTACTTC. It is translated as CASRNLAGGKEAQYF.

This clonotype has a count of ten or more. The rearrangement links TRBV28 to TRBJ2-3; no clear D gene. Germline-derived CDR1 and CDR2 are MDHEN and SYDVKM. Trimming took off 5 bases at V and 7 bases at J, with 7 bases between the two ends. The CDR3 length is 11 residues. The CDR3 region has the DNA TGTGCCAGCAGTCCCCGACATACGCAGTATTTT. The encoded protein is CASSPRHTQYF.

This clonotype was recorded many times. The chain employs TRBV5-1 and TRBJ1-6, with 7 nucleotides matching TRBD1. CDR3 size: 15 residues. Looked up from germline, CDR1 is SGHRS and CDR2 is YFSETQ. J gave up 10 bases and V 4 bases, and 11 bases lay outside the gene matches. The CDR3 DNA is TGCGCCAGCAGCGGCCTCGGGCAGGGGGAATCACCCCTCCACTTT. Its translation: CASSGLGQGESPLHF.

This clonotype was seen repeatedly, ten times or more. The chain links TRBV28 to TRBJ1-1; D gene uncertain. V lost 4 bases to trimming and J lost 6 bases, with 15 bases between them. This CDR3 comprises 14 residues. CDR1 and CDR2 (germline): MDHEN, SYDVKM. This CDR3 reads CASSSPSRSAEAFF. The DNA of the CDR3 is TGTGCCAGCAGTTCCCCTTCTCGGAGCGCTGAAGCTTTCTTT.

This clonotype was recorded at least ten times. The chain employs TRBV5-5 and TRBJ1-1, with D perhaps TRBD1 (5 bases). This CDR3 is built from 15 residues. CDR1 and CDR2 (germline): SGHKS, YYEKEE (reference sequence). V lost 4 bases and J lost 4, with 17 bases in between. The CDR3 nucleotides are TGTGCCAGCAGCAAAGGAGGGCAGGGACGCACTGAAGCTTTCTTT. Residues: CASSKGGQGRTEAFF.

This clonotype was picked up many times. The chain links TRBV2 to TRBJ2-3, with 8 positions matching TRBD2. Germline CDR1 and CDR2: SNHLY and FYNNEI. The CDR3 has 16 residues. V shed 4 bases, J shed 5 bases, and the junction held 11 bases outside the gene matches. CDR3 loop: CASSARAGGPIDTQYF. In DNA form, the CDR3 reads TGTGCCAGCAGTGCCCGGGCGGGAGGACCGATAGATACGCAGTATTTT.

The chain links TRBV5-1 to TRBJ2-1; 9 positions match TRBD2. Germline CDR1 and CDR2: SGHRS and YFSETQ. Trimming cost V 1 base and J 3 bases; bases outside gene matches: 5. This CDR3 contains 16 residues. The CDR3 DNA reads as TGCGCCAGCAGCTTGATTCCGACTAGCGGCTACAATGAGCAGTTCTTC. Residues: CASSLIPTSGYNEQFF. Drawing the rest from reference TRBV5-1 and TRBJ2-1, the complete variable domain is KAGVTQTPRYLIKTRGQQVTLSCSPISGHRSVSWYQQTPGQGLQFLFEYFSETQRNKGNFPGRFSGRQFSNSRSEMNVSTLELGDSALYLCASSLIPTSGYNEQFFGPGTRLTVL.

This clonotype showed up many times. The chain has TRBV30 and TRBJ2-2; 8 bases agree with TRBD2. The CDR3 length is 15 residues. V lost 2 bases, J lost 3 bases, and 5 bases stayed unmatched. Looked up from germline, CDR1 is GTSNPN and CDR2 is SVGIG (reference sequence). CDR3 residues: CAWSLAGSYTGELFF. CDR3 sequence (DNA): TGTGCCTGGAGTTTAGCGGGGAGCTACACCGGGGAGCTGTTTTTT.

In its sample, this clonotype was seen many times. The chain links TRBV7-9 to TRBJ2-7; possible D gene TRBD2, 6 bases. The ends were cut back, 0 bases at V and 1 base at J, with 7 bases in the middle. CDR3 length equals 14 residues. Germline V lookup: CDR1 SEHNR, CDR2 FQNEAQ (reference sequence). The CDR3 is CASSLAGLSYEQYF. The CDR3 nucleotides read TGTGCCAGCAGCTTAGCGGGACTGTCCTACGAGCAGTACTTC.

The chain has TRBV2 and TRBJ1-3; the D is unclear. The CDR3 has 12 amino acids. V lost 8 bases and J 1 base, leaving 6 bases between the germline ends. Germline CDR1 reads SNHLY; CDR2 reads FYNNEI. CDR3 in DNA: TGTGCCAGCGGAAGTTCTGGAAACACCATATATTTT. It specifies CASGSSGNTIYF.

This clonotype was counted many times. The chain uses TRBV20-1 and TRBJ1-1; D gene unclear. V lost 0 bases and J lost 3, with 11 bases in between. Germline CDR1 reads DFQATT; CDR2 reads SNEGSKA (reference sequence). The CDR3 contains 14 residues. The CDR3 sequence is CSAREGRVDTEAFF. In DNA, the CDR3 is TGCAGTGCTAGAGAGGGGAGGGTGGACACTGAAGCTTTCTTT.

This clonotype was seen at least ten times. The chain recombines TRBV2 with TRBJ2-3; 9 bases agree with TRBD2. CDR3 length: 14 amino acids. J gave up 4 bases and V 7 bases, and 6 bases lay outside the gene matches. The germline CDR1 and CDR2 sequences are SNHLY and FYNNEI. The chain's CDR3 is CASKYSGSADTQYF. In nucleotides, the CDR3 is TGTGCCAGCAAGTATAGCGGGAGCGCAGATACGCAGTATTTT.

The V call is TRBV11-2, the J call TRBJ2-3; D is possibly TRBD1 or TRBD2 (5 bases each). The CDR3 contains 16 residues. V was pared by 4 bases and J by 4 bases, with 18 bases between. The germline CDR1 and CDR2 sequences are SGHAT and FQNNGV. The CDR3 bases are TGTGCCAGCAGCTCCCCACGGGGCGTGAGCGCAGATACGCAGTATTTT. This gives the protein CASSSPRGVSADTQYF.

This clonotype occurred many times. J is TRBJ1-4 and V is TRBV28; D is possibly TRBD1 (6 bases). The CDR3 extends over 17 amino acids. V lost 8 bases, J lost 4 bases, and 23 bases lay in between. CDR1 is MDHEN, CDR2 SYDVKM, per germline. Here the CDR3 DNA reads TGTGCCAGCTCCTTGGCTGAAGGGGCGGGACATAATGAAAAACTGTTTTTT. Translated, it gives CASSLAEGAGHNEKLFF.

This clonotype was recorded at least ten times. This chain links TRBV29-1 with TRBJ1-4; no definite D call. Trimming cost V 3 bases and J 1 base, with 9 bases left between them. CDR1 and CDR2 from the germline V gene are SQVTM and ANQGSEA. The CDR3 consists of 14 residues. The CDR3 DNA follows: TGCAGCGTTGAGGTGGTTGGAACTAATGAAAAACTGTTTTTT. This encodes CSVEVVGTNEKLFF.